The entry below gives a single T cell receptor (beta chain) sequence along with its context. The data derive from a study of blood T cell repertoires in COVID-19. Across the whole study: The study drew acute and convalescent COVID-19 samples from the United States, Italy and Spain. T cells, B-cell-depleted T cells, or PBMCs provided the cDNA or gDNA that served as material.

Source study methods: Counts of nucleated cells, estimated from reference gene primer amplification, were obtained. Sequenced by immunoSEQ multiplex PCR; TCRdb stores in-frame clones only, minus some. V and J calls and clone size are given by that table; D and trimming were obtained from the DNA. The sample carries approximately 46,000 clones, around four fifths recorded once. The germline V gene encodes CDR1 LNHDA and CDR2 SQIVND (reference sequence). The CDR3 spans 11 residues. The J segment lost 4 bases and the V segment lost 11 bases, leaving 3 bases of the junction unmatched. The chain couples TRBV19 to TRBJ2-7; 9 bases align to TRBD1. The source material was peripheral blood. This TCR was sampled from a human donor in a cohort sampled during active COVID-19. The CDR3 nucleotides read TGTGCCGCACAGGGGGCTTACGAGCAGTACTTC. Its translation: CAAQGAYEQYF.